The rows below give T cell receptor beta chains drawn from one sample of a study of cytomegalovirus exposure and HLA in healthy donors. The repertoire was sequenced with immunoSEQ multiplex PCR; TCRdb's copy has only in-frame clones and lacks some. The sample holds about 160,000 clones, approximately 81% seen once. Input material: PBMCs. The receptors were gathered from a female donor in good health and CMV-seronegative. Both conserved end residues are part of each CDR3. D genes are given only for firm matches. A clone size is listed for some rows: how often the clone was seen (once, few, many), or a class if it is expanded.

. | TRBJ2-3 | TRBV4-1 | . | CASSQGQGGRTDTQYF | TGCGCCAGCAGCCAAGGACAGGGAGGTCGGACAGATACGCAGTATTTT
. | TRBJ2-1 | TRBV5-1 | TRBD2 | CASSLFTSGINRFF | TGCGCCAGCAGCTTGTTTACTAGCGGGATCAACAGGTTCTTC
. | TRBJ1-2 | TRBV7-9 | . | CASSKGGQGFYGYTF | TGTGCCAGCAGCAAGGGGGGGCAGGGCTTCTATGGCTACACCTTC
. | TRBJ2-7 | TRBV29-1 | TRBD1 | CSVRQGNYEQYF | TGCAGCGTGAGACAGGGAAACTACGAGCAGTACTTC
. | TRBJ1-2 | TRBV5-1 | . | CASSLGGRANYGYTF | TGCGCCAGCAGCTTGGGGGGCAGAGCTAACTATGGCTACACCTTC
few | TRBJ2-2 | TRBV7-2 | TRBD2 | CASSAPTSGGAGELFF | TGTGCCAGCAGCGCCCCGACTAGCGGGGGGGCCGGGGAGCTGTTTTTT
few | TRBJ2-1 | TRBV30 | . | CAWRVATGYNEQFF | TGTGCCTGGAGGGTTGCTACTGGCTACAATGAGCAGTTCTTC
. | TRBJ1-4 | TRBV4-2 | . | CASSQDGGVAKLFF | TGTGCCAGCAGCCAAGATGGGGGGGTTGCAAAACTGTTTTTT
. | TRBJ1-3 | TRBV28 | . | CASSFSGGFGNTIYF | TGTGCCAGCAGTTTCTCGGGGGGTTTCGGAAACACCATATATTTT
. | TRBJ1-5 | TRBV19 | . | CASSTGRRGPQPQHF | TGTGCCAGTAGTACCGGTCGGAGGGGACCTCAGCCCCAGCATTTT
. | TRBJ2-1 | TRBV2 | . | CASSPQRDEQFF | TGTGCCAGCAGTCCTCAGCGGGATGAGCAGTTCTTC
. | TRBJ2-7 | TRBV7-2 | . | CASSLRQPADEQYF | TGTGCCAGCAGCTTAAGACAGCCCGCCGACGAGCAGTACTTC
. | TRBJ2-7 | TRBV30 | . | CAWRTGFEQYF | TGTGCCTGGAGGACAGGTTTCGAGCAGTACTTC
. | TRBJ2-3 | TRBV5-1 | TRBD1 | CASSSTGVRDTQYF | TGCGCCAGCAGCTCCACAGGGGTACGAGATACGCAGTATTTT
. | TRBJ1-2 | TRBV30 | TRBD1 | CAWRLTGGARYGYTF | TGTGCCTGGAGGCTCACAGGGGGCGCCCGCTATGGCTACACCTTC
. | TRBJ2-7 | TRBV7-2 | TRBD2 | CASSSGTSGAYEQYF | TGTGCCAGCAGCTCCGGGACTAGCGGGGCCTACGAGCAGTACTTC
. | TRBJ2-7 | TRBV29-1 | . | CSVPGDSYEQYF | TGCAGCGTCCCAGGGGATTCCTACGAGCAGTACTTC
. | TRBJ1-1 | TRBV2 | TRBD1 | CASRPGGRSKAFF | TGTGCCAGCAGACCAGGGGGGAGGTCGAAAGCTTTCTTT
. | TRBJ2-1 | TRBV11-2 | TRBD1 | CASSFLQGALSYNEQFF | TGTGCCAGCAGCTTCTTACAGGGGGCACTCTCCTACAATGAGCAGTTCTTC
. | TRBJ1-2 | TRBV2 | TRBD1 | CASGLGQGQGYTF | TGTGCCAGCGGCCTGGGACAGGGACAAGGCTACACCTTC
. | TRBJ1-5 | TRBV7-2 | . | CASSLDSFNQPQHF | TGTGCCAGCAGCCTGGACAGCTTCAATCAGCCCCAGCATTTT
. | TRBJ2-5 | TRBV6-6 | . | CASRDTGFETQYF | TGTGCCAGCAGGGACACCGGATTCGAGACCCAGTACTTC
. | TRBJ1-1 | TRBV7-2 | . | CASSLDSRNTEAFF | TGTGCCAGCAGCTTGGACAGTCGGAACACTGAAGCTTTCTTT